Sequencing of this T cell receptor (beta chain) was carried out in a study of cytomegalovirus exposure and HLA in healthy donors. V shed 0 bases, J shed 5 bases, and the junction held 11 bases outside the gene matches. The length of the CDR3 is 18 residues. Germline V gene sequence: CDR1 SGHTA, CDR2 FQGNSA. Turning to this clone: Its specificity is unknown.

Study conclusions and caveats: Specific recognition of CMV antigens was confirmed in vitro for a few chains (all CMV-associated). High sensitivity and specificity were reportedly achieved when the classifier diagnosed cytomegalovirus status.

Here immunoSEQ multiplex PCR was the method, and the copy in TCRdb shows in-frame clones only, minus some. The profile shows around 150,000 clones, about 89% of them singletons. Sequencing was performed on PBMCs. The source of this sequence is a man in his late teens or twenties in good health and CMV-seronegative. The chain couples TRBV7-2 to TRBJ2-3; 10 bases line up with TRBD2. The CDR3 region is CASSLAVRAGGLGDTQYF. Here the CDR3 DNA reads TGTGCCAGCAGCTTAGCGGTGAGAGCGGGAGGGCTTGGAGATACGCAGTATTTT.